The 24 T cell receptor beta chains reported below all come from one sample, sequenced in a study of blood T cell repertoires in COVID-19. Sequencing was performed with immunoSEQ multiplex PCR; in TCRdb, only in-frame clones are kept and a portion is missing. The sample consists of 200,000 to 250,000 clones, roughly 90% of them appearing once. The sample consisted of peripheral blood. The receptors were gathered from a man aged 55 to 70 with COVID-19, enrolled during active disease.

This chain uses TRBV5-1 with TRBJ2-7; TRBD1 agrees at 8 bases. Germline V gene lookup returns CDR1 SGHRS and CDR2 YFSETQ. This CDR3 is 13 amino acids long. Trimming cost V 7 bases and J 3 bases; bases outside gene matches: 6. CDR3 region: CASSTGALYEQYF. CDR3 nucleotide sequence: TGCGCCAGCTCGACAGGGGCCCTCTACGAGCAGTACTTC.

The V call is TRBV7-2, the J call TRBJ2-2; 7 bases agree with TRBD1. V lost 5 bases and J lost 4; bases outside the gene matches: 13. The V gene's germline CDR1 is SGHTA and CDR2 FQGNSA. The CDR3 extends over 17 amino acids. CDR3 bases: TGTGCCAGCAGCCTAGGGGGACAGACTTTGGGCACCGGGGAGCTGTTTTTT. It specifies CASSLGGQTLGTGELFF.

This clone was counted once. The V and J genes are TRBV5-1 and TRBJ1-3; tentative D call: TRBD1 (5 bases). This CDR3 is 15 amino acids long. Looked up from germline, CDR1 is SGHRS and CDR2 is YFSETQ. Deletions cut 4 bases from V and 2 bases from J, with 13 bases between. CDR3 sequence reads: CASSPGGVAGNTIYF. The DNA for the CDR3 is TGCGCCAGCAGCCCGGGAGGGGTTGCTGGAAACACCATATATTTT.

This chain connects TRBV19 to TRBJ2-3; 8 bases are shared with TRBD1. The CDR3 length is 16 residues. The germline gives CDR1 LNHDA, CDR2 SQIVND (reference sequence). V lost 7 bases to trimming and J lost 4 bases; unmatched junction nucleotides: 13. The CDR3 DNA sequence: TGTGCCAGTACCCCTGGTGGCAGGGGGCGCGCAGATACGCAGTATTTT. It encodes CASTPGGRGRADTQYF.

The genes are TRBV6-6 and TRBJ1-4, with 9 nucleotides matching TRBD1. This CDR3 is built from 15 residues. V shed 4 bases and J 7 bases; nucleotides not matched to a gene: 7. The germline V gene has CDR1 MNHNY and CDR2 SVGAGI (reference sequence). This chain's CDR3 is CASSSTGGVGEKLFF. CDR3 in DNA: TGTGCCAGCAGTTCCACAGGGGGCGTTGGTGAAAAACTGTTTTTT.

This chain joins TRBV3-1 (or the pseudogene TRBV3-2) and TRBJ1-2, with a weak D call TRBD1 (5 bases). V lost 0 bases to trimming and J lost 8 bases, with 13 bases between them. CDR3 length: 14 amino acids. CDR1 is LGHDT, CDR2 YNNKEL, per germline (reference sequence). CDR3 amino acids: CASSQDHQGRGYTF. The DNA of the CDR3 is TGTGCCAGCAGCCAAGATCATCAGGGCCGGGGCTACACCTTC.

The chain combines TRBV7-9 with TRBJ1-2, with D possibly matching TRBD1 (6 bases). The CDR3 length is 14 residues. CDR1 and CDR2 from the germline V gene are SEHNR and FQNEAQ (reference sequence). Trimming stripped 1 base from V and 7 bases from J, with 13 bases between. The CDR3 DNA reads as TGTGCCAGCAGCTTAGACCGTCTGGGGGCTGGCTACACCTTC. Its protein product is CASSLDRLGAGYTF.

The chain joins TRBV5-1 to TRBJ1-2, with D unresolved. Germline V gives CDR1 SGHRS, CDR2 YFSETQ. The CDR3 totals 15 residues. Trimming pared 0 bases from V and 4 bases from J, leaving 13 bases between. The CDR3 region is CASSLEAGWAYGYTF. The CDR3 DNA reads TGCGCCAGCAGCTTGGAGGCAGGATGGGCCTATGGCTACACCTTC.

The chain's CDR3 is CASSDLGAGANVLTF. In DNA, the CDR3 is TGTGCCAGCAGTGACCTCGGGGCTGGGGCCAACGTCCTGACTTTC. This chain joins TRBV2 and TRBJ2-6, with D tentatively TRBD2 (5 bases). V gave up 3 bases and J gave up 2 bases, with 8 bases separating them. In germline, CDR1 is SNHLY, CDR2 FYNNEI. The CDR3 length is 15 residues.

The V gene is TRBV11-2, the J gene TRBJ1-5, with 7 positions matching TRBD1. The CDR3 runs to 15 residues. Germline V CDR1 and CDR2: SGHAT, FQNNGV. With V trimmed by 2 bases and J by 2 bases, 3 bases remained unmatched. CDR3 amino acids: CASSLTGDGNQPQHF. CDR3 coding DNA: TGTGCCAGCAGCTTAACAGGGGACGGCAATCAGCCCCAGCATTTT.

The chain has TRBV5-4 and TRBJ2-1; 10 bases are a match to TRBD1. The germline CDR1 and CDR2 sequences are SGHNT and YYREEE (reference sequence). The CDR3 loop spans 15 amino acids. V lost 3 bases and J lost 8; bases outside the gene matches: 8. CDR3 in amino acids: CASSSRDRGSYEQFF. The CDR3 DNA sequence: TGTGCCAGCAGCTCCCGGGACAGGGGTTCCTATGAGCAGTTCTTC.

The chain uses TRBV5-1 and TRBJ2-1; TRBD2 matches 11 bases. Germline V lookup: CDR1 SGHRS, CDR2 YFSETQ. The CDR3 covers 15 residues. Germline trimming cut 4 bases from V and 8 bases from J; bases unmatched to any gene: 8. The CDR3 DNA follows: TGCGCCAGCAGCGAGACTAGCGGGGCGGCCTATGAGCAGTTCTTC. Amino acids: CASSETSGAAYEQFF.

The chain carries TRBV2 and TRBJ2-1; TRBD2 agrees at 11 bases. The CDR3 is made up of 15 amino acids. The germline CDR1 and CDR2 sequences are SNHLY and FYNNEI. J gave up 7 bases and V 4 bases, and 6 bases lay outside the gene matches. The CDR3 spells CASSAELAGVNEQFF. The CDR3 bases are TGTGCCAGCAGTGCTGAACTAGCGGGGGTGAATGAGCAGTTCTTC.

This chain links TRBV4-1 with TRBJ1-3; 8 bases align to TRBD1. J lost 0 bases, V lost 0 bases, and 7 bases had no gene match. CDR1 is MGHRA and CDR2 is YSYEKL in the germline V gene. There are 18 residues in the CDR3. The DNA for the CDR3 is TGCGCCAGCAGCCAAGATCGGGCAGGGGGCTCCTCTGGAAACACCATATATTTT. Translating it yields CASSQDRAGGSSGNTIYF.

The J gene is TRBJ1-3, the V gene TRBV3-1 (or the pseudogene TRBV3-2); perhaps TRBD1 as D (6 bases). The CDR3 spans 14 residues. The germline V and J ends were trimmed by 5 bases and 0 bases, with 8 bases remaining between them. Germline values: CDR1 LGHDT, CDR2 YNNKEL (reference sequence). For the CDR3, the DNA is TGTGCCAGCAGCTCACAGGGCTCTGGAAACACCATATATTTT. Its translation is CASSSQGSGNTIYF.

This clone was detected a few times. The chain has TRBV11-2 and TRBJ2-7; a possible D gene is TRBD2 (6 bases). Per germline, CDR1 SGHAT and CDR2 FQNNGV. CDR3 size: 14 residues. V was clipped by 3 bases and J by 3 bases, with 12 bases between them. The CDR3: CASSLAAGNYEQYF. The DNA of the CDR3 is TGTGCCAGCAGCTTGGCAGCGGGCAACTACGAGCAGTACTTC.

This chain connects TRBV3-1 (or the pseudogene TRBV3-2) to TRBJ1-4; D is ambiguous. The germline gives CDR1 LGHDT, CDR2 YNNKEL (reference sequence). V shed 8 bases and J shed 1 base, with 14 bases lying between them. The CDR3 contains 15 residues. The CDR3 DNA follows: TGTGCCAGCTCACAAATGCGGGGAACTAATGAAAAACTGTTTTTT. This codes for CASSQMRGTNEKLFF.

The chain joins TRBV7-3 to TRBJ2-5; TRBD1 matches at 7 bases. Germline values: CDR1 SGHTA, CDR2 FQGTGA. The CDR3 runs to 17 residues. After removal of 1 base from V and 1 base from J, the junction contained 9 bases not matched to a gene. As DNA, the CDR3 is TGTGCCAGCAGCTTAAGGAGCGGACAGGCAATCCAAGAGACCCAGTACTTC. Translation gives CASSLRSGQAIQETQYF.

The V call is TRBV4-1, the J call TRBJ1-1, with D hard to call. The CDR3 runs to 15 residues. Germline values: CDR1 MGHRA, CDR2 YSYEKL. Trimming pared 4 bases from V and 5 bases from J, leaving 17 bases between. CDR3 sequence: CASSPTERERTEAFF. For the CDR3, the DNA is TGCGCCAGCAGCCCGACGGAGCGGGAACGGACTGAAGCTTTCTTT.

This clone was seen once. The chain combines TRBV6-5 with TRBJ1-4; D uncertain. With 2 bases removed from V and 8 bases from J, the gap between germline ends came to 15 bases. CDR1 and CDR2 from the germline V gene are MNHEY and SVGAGI. The CDR3 spans 15 residues. The CDR3 is CASSYRSGVREKLFF. CDR3 coding DNA: TGTGCCAGCAGTTACAGATCCGGGGTCAGGGAAAAACTGTTTTTT.

The chain carries TRBV30 and TRBJ1-2, with TRBD1 matching over 8 bases. Per germline, CDR1 GTSNPN and CDR2 SVGIG (reference sequence). Losses at the gene ends were 0 bases for V and 2 bases for J; bases not matched to a gene: 5. The CDR3 has 15 amino acids. CDR3 loop: CAWSVGDRPNYGYTF. For the CDR3, the DNA is TGTGCCTGGAGTGTGGGGGACAGGCCAAACTATGGCTACACCTTC.

The rearrangement joins TRBV28 to TRBJ1-4, with 9 bases matching TRBD1. Germline-derived CDR1 and CDR2 are MDHEN and SYDVKM. Trimming took 6 bases from V and 0 from J; bases not matched to a gene: 5. This CDR3 spans 16 amino acids. In nucleotides, the CDR3 is TGTGCCAGCAGGGGGGGACAGGGAACAACTAATGAAAAACTGTTTTTT. Encoded protein: CASRGGQGTTNEKLFF.

The rearrangement links TRBV28 to TRBJ1-1; 10 nucleotides agree with TRBD1. The trim removed 7 bases at V and 8 bases at J, leaving 4 bases unmatched. This CDR3 has 12 amino acids. Germline V gene sequence: CDR1 MDHEN, CDR2 SYDVKM. The CDR3 spells CASIRGQGEAFF. The CDR3, as DNA: TGTGCCAGCATTAGGGGACAGGGGGAAGCTTTCTTT.

The rearrangement links TRBV10-3 to TRBJ2-7, with D possibly TRBD1 on 7 matching bases. With 7 bases removed from V and 6 bases from J, the gap between germline ends came to 19 bases. CDR3 length: 14 residues. Germline V gene lookup returns CDR1 ENHRY and CDR2 SYGVKD. The CDR3 DNA reads TGTGCCATCAAAGGAGGGGGCAATGCCGGCGAGCAGTACTTC. This sequence encodes CAIKGGGNAGEQYF.